Sequencing of this TCR beta chain was carried out in a study of response to subunit inactivated influenza vaccine. Whole-study results and caveats: That few new T cells are recruited by each seasonal influenza vaccination was the authors' suggestion.

The V and J ends lost 6 bases and 1 base respectively, with 9 bases between them. CDR3 length: 13 residues. The germline gives CDR1 ENHRY, CDR2 SYGVKD. TCRdb fed the RT-PCR reads into MiXCR, producing one record per CDR3 protein. The table includes 500,000 to 650,000 distinct CDR3 sequences, 6% to 9% detected once. This clonotype was recorded a few times. Its antigen is currently unknown. The chain is built from TRBV10-3 and TRBJ1-1; D gene uncertain. This receptor was taken from a man between 50 and 75 years old who received an inactivated influenza vaccine. The specimen was PBMCs from blood, collected 23 to 25 months after vaccination. The CDR3 sequence is CAIRETRNTEAFF. CDR3 sequence (DNA): TGTGCCATCAGAGAGACCAGGAACACTGAAGCTTTCTTT.